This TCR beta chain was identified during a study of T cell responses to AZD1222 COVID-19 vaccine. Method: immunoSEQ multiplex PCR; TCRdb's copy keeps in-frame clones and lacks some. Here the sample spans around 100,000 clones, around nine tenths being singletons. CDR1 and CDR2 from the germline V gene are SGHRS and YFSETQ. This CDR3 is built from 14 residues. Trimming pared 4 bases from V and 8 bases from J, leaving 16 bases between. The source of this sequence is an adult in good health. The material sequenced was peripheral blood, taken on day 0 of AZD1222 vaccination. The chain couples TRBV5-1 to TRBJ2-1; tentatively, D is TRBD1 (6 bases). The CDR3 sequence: CASSGHVYRDEQFF. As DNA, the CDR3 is TGCGCCAGCAGCGGCCATGTCTACAGGGATGAGCAGTTCTTC. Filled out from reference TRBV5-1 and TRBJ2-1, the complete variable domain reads KAGVTQTPRYLIKTRGQQVTLSCSPISGHRSVSWYQQTPGQGLQFLFEYFSETQRNKGNFPGRFSGRQFSNSRSEMNVSTLELGDSALYLCASSGHVYRDEQFFGPGTRLTVL.